Presented here are 22 T cell receptor beta chains from one specimen sequenced in a study of T cell repertoires in cytomegalovirus infection. TCRdb processed the reads anew with MiXCR; each CDR3 protein has one entry. The table has just over 450,000 distinct CDR3 sequences, about 42% seen once. These receptors' antigens are unknown. The sample in question was cultured PBMCs, obtained from culture after CMV antigen stimulation. Receptors were obtained from a human donor in good health (CMV status not recorded). Some clones in this sample may be carry-over from other donors' samples.

The chain uses TRBV7-2 and TRBJ1-3, with D perhaps TRBD1 (5 bases). V lost 5 bases and J 0 bases, leaving 11 bases between the germline ends. Germline assignment: CDR1 SGHTA and CDR2 FQGNSA. The CDR3 has 15 amino acids. CDR3 sequence reads: CASSRTRGSGNTIYF. CDR3 in DNA: TGTGCCAGCAGCAGGACAAGGGGCTCTGGAAACACCATATATTTT.

This clonotype has a handful of counts. The rearrangement joins TRBV11-2 to TRBJ1-1; D call uncertain. Germline-derived CDR1 and CDR2 are SGHAT and FQNNGV. With 6 bases removed from V and 4 bases from J, the gap between germline ends came to 12 bases. CDR3 length: 13 residues. CDR3 in DNA: TGTGCCAGCAGTTATACGGTGAGCACTGAAGCTTTCTTT. Translated: CASSYTVSTEAFF.

The gene calls are TRBV6-5 and TRBJ2-2, with D perhaps matching TRBD1 (6 bases). This CDR3 region has 15 residues. Germline assignment: CDR1 MNHEY and CDR2 SVGAGI. V lost 6 bases and J lost 6, with 17 bases in between. This CDR3 is CASRLPGTISGELFF. In DNA form, the CDR3 reads TGTGCCAGCAGATTACCCGGGACAATATCCGGGGAGCTGTTTTTT.

This sequence joins TRBV12-3 or TRBV12-4 and TRBJ2-1, with 9 bases fitting TRBD2. V dropped 7 bases and J dropped 12; count of bases not matched to a gene: 16. The CDR3 has 15 residues. In nucleotides, the CDR3 is TGTGCCAGCACACTTGGCGGGGGGGCGGGGTTGGTGCAGTTCTTC. Translating it yields CASTLGGGAGLVQFF.

This clonotype was seen more than once but under ten times. This sequence joins TRBV7-2 and TRBJ2-1, with D perhaps TRBD2 (5 bases). Germline V CDR1 and CDR2: SGHTA, FQGNSA. V was trimmed by 2 bases and J by 7 bases, leaving 9 bases between them. The CDR3 extends over 13 amino acids. CDR3 nucleotide sequence: TGTGCCAGCAGCTTACTGTGGGAGAATGAGCAGTTCTTC. As protein: CASSLLWENEQFF.

This rearrangement joins TRBV19 to TRBJ2-3; 11 nucleotides agree with TRBD2. Germline CDR1 reads LNHDA; CDR2 reads SQIVND (reference sequence). The CDR3 runs 13 residues. V was pared by 10 bases and J by 4 bases, with 4 bases of the junction left unmatched. The CDR3 region has the DNA TGTGCCACCCAACTAGCGGGAGCAGATACGCAGTATTTT. Protein: CATQLAGADTQYF.

The J gene is TRBJ1-1, the V gene TRBV4-1; D unresolved. V was clipped by 1 base and J by 2 bases, with 14 bases between them. The germline V gene has CDR1 MGHRA and CDR2 YSYEKL. The CDR3 has 16 amino acids. CDR3 residues: CASSQGVSMINTEAFF. The CDR3 DNA sequence: TGCGCCAGCAGCCAAGGTGTCAGCATGATTAACACTGAAGCTTTCTTT.

This clonotype was seen more than once but under ten times. The rearrangement links TRBV19 to TRBJ1-5, with a possible D match to TRBD1 (5 bases). The CDR3 contains 14 residues. V lost 3 bases and J lost 14, with 20 bases in between. From germline, CDR1 is LNHDA and CDR2 SQIVND (reference sequence). The CDR3 sequence: CASSMNRRDLSKHF. CDR3 DNA: TGTGCCAGTAGTATGAATCGGCGGGACCTATCAAAGCATTTT.

The chain has TRBV15 and TRBJ1-2; D is undetermined. Germline V lookup: CDR1 LNHNV, CDR2 YYDKDF (reference sequence). V was clipped by 2 bases and J by 5 bases, with 12 bases between them. This CDR3 spans 14 amino acids. The CDR3 DNA reads as TGTGCCACCAGCAGAAGGACGGAGCCTTATGGCTACACCTTC. Amino acid sequence: CATSRRTEPYGYTF.

The CDR3 is CASSQGGLGGETYNEQFF. CDR3 DNA: TGCGCCAGCAGCCAAGGCGGACTAGGGGGGGAAACCTACAATGAGCAGTTCTTC. The chain uses TRBV4-1 and TRBJ2-1; a weak D match, TRBD2 (7 bases). The germline gives CDR1 MGHRA, CDR2 YSYEKL. The CDR3 sequence is 18 residues long. The ends were cut back, 1 base at V and 2 bases at J, with 18 bases in the middle.

This clonotype was seen only a few times. The chain is built from TRBV20-1 and TRBJ2-3, with 8 bases lining up with TRBD2. CDR3 length: 18 residues. In germline, CDR1 is DFQATT, CDR2 SNEGSKA (reference sequence). V lost 6 bases to trimming and J lost 2 bases; unmatched junction nucleotides: 19. CDR3 sequence (DNA): TGCAGTGCGAGGATGGCTTGGGGGGCGGGGGGCCTCACAGATACGCAGTATTTT. Its protein is CSARMAWGAGGLTDTQYF.

This clonotype occurred once. This chain connects TRBV7-2 to TRBJ2-1; 10 bases line up with TRBD1. The junction had 13 bases not matched to a gene; V was cut back by 3 bases and J by 5 bases. This CDR3 region has 18 residues. Per the germline V gene, CDR1 is SGHTA and CDR2 is FQGNSA. The DNA of the CDR3 is TGTGCCAGCAGCTTTATCCCGGGACAGGGGTTGAGGGACAATGAGCAGTTCTTC. Translated, it gives CASSFIPGQGLRDNEQFF.

This sequence joins TRBV11-2 and TRBJ2-1; TRBD2 aligns across 10 bases. This CDR3 is built from 15 residues. Losses at the gene ends were 5 bases for V and 6 bases for J; bases not matched to a gene: 7. The V gene's germline CDR1 is SGHAT and CDR2 FQNNGV. The CDR3 region has the DNA TGTGCCAGCAGCCCGGGACTAGCGCCGTTCAATGAGCAGTTCTTC. Its protein product is CASSPGLAPFNEQFF.

The CDR3 nucleotides are TGTGCCAGCAGCTCGGACAGTTCTCGAGGCTACACCTTC. Translated, it gives CASSSDSSRGYTF. V and J are TRBV5-4 and TRBJ1-2, with D perhaps TRBD1 (6 bases). Trimming left V 3 bases short and J 8 bases short, with 14 bases between. The germline CDR1 and CDR2 sequences are SGHNT and YYREEE (reference sequence). The length of the CDR3 is 13 residues.

The CDR3 DNA reads TGTGCCAGCAGTATTCGCCTTAAGGACAGAAGGAACACTGAAGCTTTCTTT. Translated, it gives CASSIRLKDRRNTEAFF. This chain joins TRBV2 and TRBJ1-1; perhaps TRBD1 as D (6 bases). CDR1 is SNHLY, CDR2 FYNNEI, per germline. This CDR3 is built from 17 residues. Trimming left V 5 bases short and J 1 base short, with 20 bases between.

This sequence joins TRBV20-1 and TRBJ1-4, with D uncertain. Germline CDR1 DFQATT, CDR2 SNEGSKA (reference sequence). Trimming cost V 3 bases and J 5 bases, with 13 bases left between them. CDR3 size: 14 residues. CDR3 coding DNA: TGCAGTGCTAGGCCTCGGGCAGGCAATGAAAAACTGTTTTTT. This gives the protein CSARPRAGNEKLFF.

The chain has TRBV6-5 and TRBJ2-1; TRBD2 is a possible D gene (6 bases). This CDR3 comprises 16 residues. Per germline, CDR1 MNHEY and CDR2 SVGAGI. The V and J ends lost 7 bases and 4 bases respectively, with 20 bases between them. CDR3 DNA sequence: TGTGCCAGCACCCGAATTTCCGGGAGTTCTTACAATGAGCAGTTCTTC. As protein: CASTRISGSSYNEQFF.

The chain links TRBV6-2 or TRBV6-3 to TRBJ2-3; perhaps D is TRBD1 or TRBD2 (6 bases each). This CDR3 region has 14 residues. Germline V gives CDR1 MNHEY, CDR2 SVGEGT. Deletions cut 8 bases from V and 4 bases from J, with 16 bases between. The CDR3: CASGGGYGADTQYF. In nucleotides, the CDR3 is TGTGCCAGCGGAGGGGGATATGGCGCAGATACGCAGTATTTT.

This clonotype appeared a few times. V and J are TRBV5-4 and TRBJ2-2, with D hard to call. CDR1 is SGHNT and CDR2 is YYREEE in the germline V gene (reference sequence). The V and J ends lost 2 bases and 2 bases respectively, with 7 bases between them. This CDR3 is built from 14 residues. The CDR3 sequence: CASSFTPNTGELFF. Here the CDR3 DNA reads TGTGCCAGCAGCTTCACACCTAACACCGGGGAGCTGTTTTTT. The complete variable domain, with remaining parts taken from reference TRBV5-4 and TRBJ2-2, reads ETGVTQSPTHLIKTRGQQVTLRCSSQSGHNTVSWYQQALGQGPQFIFQYYREEENGRGNFPPRFSGLQFPNYSSELNVNALELDDSALYLCASSFTPNTGELFFGEGSRLTVL.

This clonotype was observed a handful of times. The chain uses TRBV6-2 or TRBV6-3 and TRBJ2-4, with 9 bases fitting TRBD2. The V gene end was trimmed by 2 bases and the J gene end by 8 bases; junction bases not matched to a gene: 10. This CDR3 spans 16 amino acids. The germline V gene encodes CDR1 MNHEY and CDR2 SVGEGT. In DNA form, the CDR3 reads TGTGCCAGCAGTTACCACGGGACTAGCCTTAGGGACATTCAGTACTTC. Translated: CASSYHGTSLRDIQYF.

This chain joins TRBV27 and TRBJ2-2; TRBD1 agrees at 7 bases. CDR1 is MNHEY, CDR2 SMNVEV, per germline (reference sequence). J lost 7 bases, V lost 4 bases, and 9 bases had no gene match. CDR3 length equals 15 residues. The CDR3 region is CASSSYRGTVGELFF. CDR3 nucleotide sequence: TGTGCCAGCAGTTCCTACAGGGGTACGGTCGGGGAGCTGTTTTTT.

The rearrangement uses TRBV4-1 and TRBJ2-1; D is uncertain. V lost 4 bases and J lost 9, with 13 bases in between. CDR3 length: 13 amino acids. Germline assignment: CDR1 MGHRA and CDR2 YSYEKL. The CDR3 is CASSLSLPAEQFF. The CDR3 nucleotides are TGCGCCAGCAGCCTGTCCCTCCCTGCTGAGCAGTTCTTC.